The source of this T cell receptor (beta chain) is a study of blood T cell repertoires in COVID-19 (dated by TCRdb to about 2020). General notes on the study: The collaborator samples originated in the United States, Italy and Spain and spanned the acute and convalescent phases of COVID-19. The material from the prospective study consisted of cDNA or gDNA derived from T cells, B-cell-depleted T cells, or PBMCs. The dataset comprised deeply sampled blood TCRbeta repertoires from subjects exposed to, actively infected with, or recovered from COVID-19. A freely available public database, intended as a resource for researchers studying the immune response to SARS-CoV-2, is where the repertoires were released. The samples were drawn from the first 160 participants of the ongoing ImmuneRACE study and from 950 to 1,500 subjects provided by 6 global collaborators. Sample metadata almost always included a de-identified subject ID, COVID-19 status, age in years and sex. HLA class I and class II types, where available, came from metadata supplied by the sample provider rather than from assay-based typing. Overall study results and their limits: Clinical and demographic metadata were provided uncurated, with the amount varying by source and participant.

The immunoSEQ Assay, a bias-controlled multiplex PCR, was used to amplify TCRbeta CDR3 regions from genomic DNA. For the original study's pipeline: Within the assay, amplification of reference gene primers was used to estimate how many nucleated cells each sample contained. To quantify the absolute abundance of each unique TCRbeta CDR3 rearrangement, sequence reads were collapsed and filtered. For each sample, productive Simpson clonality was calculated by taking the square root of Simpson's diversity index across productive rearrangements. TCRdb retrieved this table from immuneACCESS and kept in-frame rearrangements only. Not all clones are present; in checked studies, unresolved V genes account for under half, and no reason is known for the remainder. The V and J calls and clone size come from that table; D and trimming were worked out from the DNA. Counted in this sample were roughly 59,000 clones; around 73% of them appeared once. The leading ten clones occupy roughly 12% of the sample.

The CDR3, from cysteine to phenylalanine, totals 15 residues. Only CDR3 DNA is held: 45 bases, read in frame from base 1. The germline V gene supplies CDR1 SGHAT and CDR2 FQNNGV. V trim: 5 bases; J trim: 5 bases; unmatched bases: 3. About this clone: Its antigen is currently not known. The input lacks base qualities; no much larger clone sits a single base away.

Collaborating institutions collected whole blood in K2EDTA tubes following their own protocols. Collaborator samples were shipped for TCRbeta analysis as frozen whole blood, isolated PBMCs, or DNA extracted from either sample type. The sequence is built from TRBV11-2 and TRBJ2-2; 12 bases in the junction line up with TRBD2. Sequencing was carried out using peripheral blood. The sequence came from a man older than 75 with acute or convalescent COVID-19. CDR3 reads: CASSPSGGATGELFF. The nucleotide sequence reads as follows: TGTGCCAGCAGCCCTAGCGGGGGGGCAACCGGGGAGCTGTTTTTT.